A selection of T cell receptor beta chains follows, all from one sample in a study of STAT5B mutations in CD4+ large granular lymphocyte leukemia. The method was immunoSEQ multiplex PCR; TCRdb's version includes in-frame clones alone and lacks a portion of them. The repertoire holds roughly 40,000 clones, with about 86% as singletons. Sequencing used CD4+ T cells from blood buffy coats. These receptors all stem from a human donor in good health. Both conserved end residues are part of each CDR3. The order of the fields is V gene, D gene, J gene, clone size, CDR3 DNA, CDR3 protein. D genes are given only for firm matches. Part of the rows lack a size; the others show once, few, many or a class for expanded clones.

>TRBV2|NA|TRBJ2-1|NA
TGTGCCAGCAGCCTTAATTCAGGGCAGTTCTTC
CASSLNSGQFF
>TRBV5-1|TRBD1|TRBJ2-7|few
TGCGCCAGCAGCTTGGCCCCGGGACAGGGACGCGAGCAGTACTTC
CASSLAPGQGREQYF
>TRBV6-5|NA|TRBJ1-5|NA
TGTGCCAGCAGTTATAAGGGCGGTCAGCCCCAGCATTTT
CASSYKGGQPQHF
>TRBV29-1|NA|TRBJ2-5|NA
TGCAGCGTGAAAATCCAAGAAGAGACCCAGTACTTC
CSVKIQEETQYF
>TRBV7-9|NA|TRBJ1-6|NA
TGTGCCAGCAGCTTAGCGGGGGCGGATAATTCACCCCTCCACTTT
CASSLAGADNSPLHF
>TRBV7-8|NA|TRBJ2-7|NA
TGTGCCAGCAGCCTCGAAAACGAGCAGTACTTC
CASSLENEQYF
>TRBV7-3|NA|TRBJ2-7|once
TGTGCCAGCAGCTTAGGCCCGCTCTACGAGCAGTACTTC
CASSLGPLYEQYF
>TRBV5-1|NA|TRBJ1-2|NA
TGCGCCAGCAGCCCATCGACAGTTTTCTCTGGCTACACCTTC
CASSPSTVFSGYTF
>TRBV6-1|NA|TRBJ1-3|once
TGTGCCAGCAGTGAGCTCGACACCATATATTTT
CASSELDTIYF
>TRBV7-2|NA|TRBJ2-5|NA
TGTGCCAGCAGCCGAAGGGGGGCCGGGGAAGAGACCCAGTACTTC
CASSRRGAGEETQYF
>TRBV27|NA|TRBJ1-2|NA
TGTGCCAGCAGTCCCCGGCGGCCGCACTATGGCTACACCTTC
CASSPRRPHYGYTF
>TRBV10-3|TRBD2|TRBJ2-7|NA
TGTGCCATCGGGCCGGCGGGAGCCGAGCAGTACTTC
CAIGPAGAEQYF
>TRBV11-2|NA|TRBJ2-2|NA
TGTGCCAGCAAAAGGGCGGCGACCGGGGAGCTGTTTTTT
CASKRAATGELFF
>TRBV28|NA|TRBJ1-1|NA
TGTGCCGCGGGGGGGAGCACTGAAGCTTTCTTT
CAAGGSTEAFF
>TRBV18|NA|TRBJ1-1|NA
TGTGCCAGCTCACCACAGGGCCCTGAAGCTTTCTTT
CASSPQGPEAFF
>TRBV19|TRBD1|TRBJ1-2|NA
TGTGCCAGTAGTAAGGGACAGGGAGGGGTAAGAAACTATGGCTACACCTTC
CASSKGQGGVRNYGYTF
>TRBV6-5|TRBD2|TRBJ2-1|NA
TGTGCCAGCAAAAGGACTAGCGGGGTGTACAATGAGCAGTTCTTC
CASKRTSGVYNEQFF
>TRBV30|TRBD1|TRBJ1-2|NA
TGTGCCTGGAGTGTAGCAGGGGGGACGTTATATGGCTACACCTTC
CAWSVAGGTLYGYTF
>TRBV16|NA|TRBJ1-5|NA
TGTGCCAGCAGCGGGGACCTTAGCAATCAGCCCCAGCATTTT
CASSGDLSNQPQHF
>TRBV11-2|NA|TRBJ1-1|NA
TGTGCCAGCAGCTTAAGCGGGGGCACTGAAGCTTTCTTT
CASSLSGGTEAFF